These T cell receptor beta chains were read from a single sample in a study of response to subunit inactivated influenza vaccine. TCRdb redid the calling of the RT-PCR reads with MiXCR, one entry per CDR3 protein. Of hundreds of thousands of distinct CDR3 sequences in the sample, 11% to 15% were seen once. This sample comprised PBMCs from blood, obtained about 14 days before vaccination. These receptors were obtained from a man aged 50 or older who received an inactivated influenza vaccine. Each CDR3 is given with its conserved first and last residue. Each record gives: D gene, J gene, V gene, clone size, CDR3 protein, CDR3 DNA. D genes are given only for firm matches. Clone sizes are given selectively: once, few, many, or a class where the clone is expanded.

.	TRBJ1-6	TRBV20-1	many	CSARDEGEGNSPLHF	TGCAGTGCTAGAGATGAAGGGGAGGGTAATTCACCCCTCCACTTT
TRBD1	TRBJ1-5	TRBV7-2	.	CASSSRGYQPQHF	TGTGCCAGCAGCTCCAGGGGGTACCAGCCCCAGCATTTT
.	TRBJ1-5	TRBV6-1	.	CASRRTGNYQPQHF	TGTGCCAGCAGGCGAACAGGGAACTATCAGCCCCAGCATTTT
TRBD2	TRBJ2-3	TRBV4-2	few	CASSPSGTRGRADTQYF	TGTGCCAGCAGCCCGTCCGGGACTAGAGGAAGAGCAGATACGCAGTATTTT
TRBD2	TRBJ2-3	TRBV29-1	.	CSVDGLAGKVDTQYF	TGCAGCGTTGACGGACTAGCGGGAAAAGTGGATACGCAGTATTTT
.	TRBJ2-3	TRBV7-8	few	CASSLEMAVLGTDTQYF	TGTGCCAGCAGCTTAGAAATGGCCGTCCTAGGGACAGATACGCAGTATTTT
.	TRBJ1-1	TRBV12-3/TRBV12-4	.	CASSLSTSAEAFF	TGTGCCAGCAGTTTGTCCACCTCTGCTGAAGCTTTCTTT
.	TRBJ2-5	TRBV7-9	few	CASSVRDTWETQYF	TGTGCCAGCAGCGTCCGGGACACTTGGGAGACCCAGTACTTC
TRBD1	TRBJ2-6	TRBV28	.	CASSLRDRVSVLTF	TGTGCCAGCAGCCTACGGGACAGGGTGTCCGTCCTGACTTTC
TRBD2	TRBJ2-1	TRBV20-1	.	CSARDIASGTYNEQFF	TGCAGTGCTAGAGATATCGCTAGCGGGACTTACAATGAGCAGTTCTTC
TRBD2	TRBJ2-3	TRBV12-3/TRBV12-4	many	CASSLYGGAKDTQYF	TGTGCCAGCAGTTTGTACGGGGGGGCCAAAGATACGCAGTATTTT
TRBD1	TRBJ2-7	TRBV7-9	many	CASSTGQGGEQYF	TGTGCCAGCAGCACAGGACAGGGGGGCGAGCAGTACTTC
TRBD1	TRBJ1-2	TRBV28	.	CASSPQGMGNYGYTF	TGTGCCAGCAGCCCACAGGGGATGGGGAACTATGGCTACACCTTC
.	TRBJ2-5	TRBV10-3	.	CAIRKGGADQETQYF	TGTGCCATCAGGAAGGGGGGCGCGGATCAAGAGACCCAGTACTTC
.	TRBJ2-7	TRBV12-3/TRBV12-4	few	CASKIGPGAYEQYF	TGTGCCAGCAAAATAGGTCCAGGGGCCTACGAGCAGTACTTC
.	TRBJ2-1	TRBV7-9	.	CASSPRARDLGNEQFF	TGTGCCAGCAGCCCCCGGGCGAGGGACCTAGGGAATGAGCAGTTCTTC
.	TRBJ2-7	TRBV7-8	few	CASSPGAATYEQYF	TGTGCCAGCAGCCCGGGAGCGGCCACCTACGAGCAGTACTTC
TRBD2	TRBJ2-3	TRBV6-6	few	CASRGGEADTQYF	TGTGCCAGCCGGGGGGGCGAGGCAGATACGCAGTATTTT
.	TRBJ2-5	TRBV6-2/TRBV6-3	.	CASSYSRDGYQETQYF	TGTGCCAGCAGTTACTCCAGGGACGGATACCAAGAGACCCAGTACTTC